The entry below gives a single T cell receptor beta chain sequence along with its context. Original data processing: From reference gene primer amplification, estimates of nucleated cell counts were derived. The repertoire was sequenced with immunoSEQ multiplex PCR; TCRdb's copy has only in-frame clones and lacks some. V and J calls and clone size are as listed in that table; D and trimming were resolved from the DNA. Of about 220,000 clones listed, around four fifths are singletons. V gave up 4 bases and J gave up 8 bases; unmatched junction bases: 10. The germline V gene has CDR1 KGHDR and CDR2 SFDVKD. This CDR3 comprises 15 residues. The sample belongs to a study of blood T cell repertoires in COVID-19. Study background: Samples came from the United States, Italy and Spain, spanning acute and convalescent COVID-19. Sources were T cells, B-cell-depleted T cells, or PBMCs; the material itself was cDNA or gDNA.

The specimen sequenced was peripheral blood. This receptor was taken from a woman aged 60-75 years who had recovered from COVID-19. V is TRBV24-1 and J is TRBJ1-2; 9 bases are shared with TRBD1. The CDR3 reads CATSDPGQGEKGYTF. In DNA form, the CDR3 reads TGTGCCACCAGTGACCCGGGACAGGGAGAAAAAGGCTACACCTTC.